This entry lists 19 T cell receptor beta chains sequenced from one sample in a study of Ad26.COV2.S vaccination and SARS-CoV-2 variants. TCRdb's copy holds only in-frame clones and misses some; the assay was immunoSEQ multiplex PCR. The repertoire holds about 330,000 clones, with 90% as singletons. Treatment: some 19 received Ad26.COV2.S at low or high dose, single or two shots; 5 received placebo; per-sample allocation not given. It was on day 63 after the first vaccine or placebo injection that samples were taken. Source: peripheral blood, taken in a trial of Ad26.COV2.S vaccine versus placebo. These receptors came from a person aged 18 to 59 who received the Ad26.COV2.S COVID-19 vaccine or a placebo.

The J gene is TRBJ1-2, the V gene TRBV12-3 or TRBV12-4; the D is unclear. Trimming pared 4 bases from V and 4 bases from J, leaving 4 bases between. CDR3 length: 11 amino acids. The CDR3 nucleotides read TGTGCCAGCAGTTCGCCCTATGGCTACACCTTC. Protein sequence: CASSSPYGYTF.

V gene TRBV5-1 combines with J gene TRBJ2-1; D is undetermined. V lost 0 bases and J 3 bases, leaving 7 bases between the germline ends. CDR1 SGHRS and CDR2 YFSETQ come from the germline V gene. CDR3 length equals 14 residues. The CDR3 DNA sequence: TGCGCCAGCAGCTTGGGTACCGACTACAATGAGCAGTTCTTC. Translation gives CASSLGTDYNEQFF.

CDR3 protein: CASRINRGHQETQYF. In DNA, the CDR3 is TGTGCCAGCCGTATCAATCGGGGGCATCAAGAGACCCAGTACTTC. V usage is TRBV5-4 and J usage is TRBJ2-5, with D possibly called TRBD1 or TRBD2 (6 bases each). In germline, CDR1 is SGHNT, CDR2 YYREEE (reference sequence). Trimming stripped 7 bases from V and 2 bases from J, with 18 bases between. The CDR3 totals 15 residues.

V is TRBV4-2 and J is TRBJ2-2; weak D call: TRBD2 (6 bases). Trimming left V 0 bases short and J 4 bases short, with 9 bases between. The germline V gene encodes CDR1 LGHNA and CDR2 YNFKEQ. CDR3 size: 15 residues. The CDR3 here is CASSQETRPTGELFF. The CDR3 region has the DNA TGTGCCAGCAGCCAAGAGACTAGGCCCACCGGGGAGCTGTTTTTT.

The CDR3 here is CASSIGGERRETQYF. The DNA of the CDR3 is TGTGCCAGTAGTATAGGTGGTGAGAGAAGAGAGACCCAGTACTTC. This chain links TRBV19 with TRBJ2-5, with D uncertain. The germline V gene has CDR1 LNHDA and CDR2 SQIVND (reference sequence). V lost 1 base and J lost 4, with 13 bases in between. The CDR3 totals 15 residues.

The chain carries TRBV5-1 and TRBJ2-7; maybe TRBD2 (6 bases). CDR3 length: 13 residues. Germline V gene data show CDR1 as SGHRS and CDR2 as YFSETQ. The V gene lost 4 bases and the J gene lost 4 bases, with 12 bases spanning the gap. For the CDR3, the DNA is TGCGCCAGCAGCCTAGGGGCGGGATACGAGCAGTACGTC. This codes for CASSLGAGYEQYV.

This chain joins TRBV28 and TRBJ1-6; possible D gene TRBD1, 6 bases. This CDR3 is built from 15 residues. V was trimmed by 2 bases and J by 8 bases, leaving 13 bases between them. Germline CDR1 reads MDHEN; CDR2 reads SYDVKM. CDR3 region: CASSLGGRRYSPLHF. The CDR3 nucleotides read TGTGCCAGCAGTTTAGGGGGGCGAAGGTATTCACCCCTCCACTTT. The full variable domain, its missing parts supplied by reference TRBV28 and TRBJ1-6, is DVKVTQSSRYLVKRTGEKVFLECVQDMDHENMFWYRQDPGLGLRLIYFSYDVKMKEKGDIPEGYSVSREKKERFSLILESASTNQTSMYLCASSLGGRRYSPLHFGNGTRLTVT.

This chain uses TRBV7-6 with TRBJ2-1, with a possible D match to TRBD1 (6 bases). V lost 6 bases and J 1 base, leaving 7 bases between the germline ends. Germline values: CDR1 SGHVS, CDR2 FNYEAQ. This CDR3 comprises 13 residues. In DNA, the CDR3 is TGTGCCAGCAGTGGACAGTCCTACAATGAGCAGTTCTTC. It codes for CASSGQSYNEQFF.

V and J are TRBV4-1 and TRBJ1-3; tentative D call: TRBD1 (6 bases). V was trimmed by 2 bases and J by 5 bases, leaving 10 bases between them. This CDR3 contains 14 residues. Germline V gives CDR1 MGHRA, CDR2 YSYEKL. In DNA form, the CDR3 reads TGCGCCAGCAGCCAACCCCGGGACAGAAACACCATATATTTT. It translates to CASSQPRDRNTIYF.

The chain's CDR3 is CASSRTADTGFLGYTF. DNA for the CDR3: TGTGCCAGCAGTCGAACAGCAGATACAGGTTTCCTAGGCTACACCTTC. The chain combines TRBV3-1 (or the pseudogene TRBV3-2) with TRBJ1-2; a weak D match, TRBD1 (5 bases). Trimming took off 6 bases at V and 8 bases at J, with 25 bases between the two ends. This CDR3 spans 16 amino acids. The germline CDR1 and CDR2 sequences are LGHDT and YNNKEL (reference sequence).

V is TRBV7-2 and J is TRBJ2-1; D is ambiguous. The V gene's germline CDR1 is SGHTA and CDR2 FQGNSA. V was cut by 5 bases and J by 8 bases, with 10 bases left in between. The length of the CDR3 is 12 residues. In nucleotides, the CDR3 is TGTGCCAGCAGCCGCACGACCTATGAGCAGTTCTTC. Translated, it gives CASSRTTYEQFF.

J is TRBJ1-4 and V is TRBV5-1; TRBD1 is a possible D gene (6 bases). This CDR3 comprises 15 residues. Trimming removed 4 bases at V and 8 bases at J, with 18 bases between. From germline, CDR1 is SGHRS and CDR2 YFSETQ. The DNA of the CDR3 is TGCGCCAGCAGCGGGGTGACAGGCCCCGTCGAAAAACTGTTTTTT. Encoded protein: CASSGVTGPVEKLFF.

The genes are TRBV5-1 and TRBJ1-1, with unresolved D. Per the germline V gene, CDR1 is SGHRS and CDR2 is YFSETQ. The V and J ends lost 4 bases and 3 bases respectively, with 16 bases between them. CDR3 size: 15 residues. CDR3 protein: CASSRATFADTEAFF. In DNA, the CDR3 is TGCGCCAGCAGCAGGGCCACCTTCGCCGACACTGAAGCTTTCTTT.

The genes are TRBV19 and TRBJ1-1, with no clear D. This CDR3 has 16 amino acids. CDR1 is LNHDA and CDR2 is SQIVND in the germline V gene (reference sequence). V was shortened by 5 bases and J by 0 bases, with 16 bases between the two germline ends. The CDR3 DNA reads TGTGCCAGTAGTTTAAATCTAGGCGGGATGAACACTGAAGCTTTCTTT. It is translated as CASSLNLGGMNTEAFF. The full variable domain, its missing parts supplied by reference TRBV19 and TRBJ1-1, is DGGITQSPKYLFRKEGQNVTLSCEQNLNHDAMYWYRQDPGQGLRLIYYSQIVNDFQKGDIAEGYSVSREKKESFPLTVTSAQKNPTAFYLCASSLNLGGMNTEAFFGQGTRLTVV.

Here the CDR3 reads CAIIGGGRRSGYTF. CDR3 in DNA: TGTGCCATTATAGGGGGGGGTAGGCGAAGTGGCTACACCTTC. The chain is built from TRBV6-5 and TRBJ1-2; a possible D gene is TRBD1 (6 bases). The germline V and J ends were trimmed by 10 bases and 7 bases, with 22 bases remaining between them. Germline V gene data show CDR1 as MNHEY and CDR2 as SVGAGI. The CDR3 consists of 14 residues.

The J gene is TRBJ1-3, the V gene TRBV2; D gene uncertain. Germline CDR1 SNHLY, CDR2 FYNNEI. This CDR3 has 14 residues. V was clipped by 7 bases and J by 8 bases, with 18 bases between them. Written as DNA, the CDR3 is TGTGCCAGCACCTCGGAAAGGGCGACCTACACCATATATTTT. Translating gives CASTSERATYTIYF.

V gene TRBV4-3 combines with J gene TRBJ2-4; tentative D call: TRBD2 (6 bases). Germline-derived CDR1 and CDR2 are LGHNA and YSLEER. The V and J ends lost 3 bases and 8 bases respectively, with 11 bases between them. The CDR3 totals 13 residues. CDR3 residues: CASSHWRGDIQYF. CDR3 in DNA: TGCGCCAGCAGCCACTGGAGGGGAGACATTCAGTACTTC.

The chain couples TRBV7-9 to TRBJ2-5; D may be TRBD1 or TRBD2 (6 bases each). Germline lookup yields CDR1 SEHNR and CDR2 FQNEAQ (reference sequence). This CDR3 comprises 16 residues. V was trimmed by 1 base and J by 5 bases, leaving 17 bases between them. CDR3 in DNA: TGTGCCAGCAGCTTAGAGGGGGGCTATAAGAAGGAGACCCAGTACTTC. Its translation: CASSLEGGYKKETQYF.

Remarks on this clone: A read error may account for a junction end that differs from germline. This chain joins TRBV3-1 (or the pseudogene TRBV3-2) and TRBJ1-1; unclear D gene. Germline V gene sequence: CDR1 LGHDT, CDR2 YNNKEL (reference sequence). This CDR3 spans 12 amino acids. The CDR3 reads CASSPTTLRVIF. In DNA, the CDR3 is TGTGCCAGCAGCCCGACAACGTTGAGGGTCATCTTT.